The source of this TCR beta chain is a study of Ad26.COV2.S vaccination and SARS-CoV-2 variants. At the level of the study: Ad26.COV2.S was injected intramuscularly once or twice, 56 days apart.

This table comes from immunoSEQ multiplex PCR, and its TCRdb copy is limited to in-frame clones, with some not included. The sample has 350,000 to 500,000 clones, roughly 88% seen once. Treatment: over 15 received Ad26.COV2.S at low or high dose, single or two shots; 5 received placebo; per-sample allocation not given. Sample collection was performed on day 63 after the first vaccine or placebo injection. A Boston donor was an adult aged 18-55 years. This sequence was found in a person between 18 and 59 years old who received the Ad26.COV2.S COVID-19 vaccine or a placebo. Material: peripheral blood, obtained in a trial of Ad26.COV2.S vaccine versus placebo.

The DNA for the CDR3 is TGTGCCAGCAGCGTAGGGGCGAATCGACTCTCTGGAAACACCATATATTTT. Translating it yields CASSVGANRLSGNTIYF. J is TRBJ1-3 and V is TRBV9, with D uncertain. The CDR3 extends over 17 amino acids. The V gene lost 0 bases and the J gene lost 0 bases, with 13 bases spanning the gap. The germline gives CDR1 SGDLS, CDR2 YYNGEE. The full variable domain, with the rest looked up from reference TRBV9 and TRBJ1-3, is DSGVTQTPKHLITATGQRVTLRCSPRSGDLSVYWYQQSLDQGLQFLIQYYNGEERAKGNILERFSAQQFPDLHSELNLSSLELGDSALYFCASSVGANRLSGNTIYFGEGSWLTVV.